Below, 21 T cell receptor beta chains from the same sample are listed, as sequenced in a study of blood T cell repertoires in COVID-19. Sequencing used immunoSEQ multiplex PCR; TCRdb keeps in-frame clones, though not all of them. The repertoire consists of over 40,000 clones, with roughly 84% occurring once and the leading ten covering 7.5% to 8.5%. The sample comprised peripheral blood. All receptors come from a human donor in a cohort sampled during active COVID-19.

The chain employs TRBV24-1 and TRBJ2-3, with 9 bases that match TRBD2. The ends lost 5 bases at V and 5 bases at J; junction bases unmatched: 7. The CDR3 is 15 amino acids. Germline CDR1 is KGHDR and CDR2 is SFDVKD. CDR3 protein: CATSGLAGAGDTQYF. The CDR3 DNA sequence: TGTGCCACCAGTGGTTTAGCGGGAGCGGGAGATACGCAGTATTTT.

The rearrangement uses TRBV9 and TRBJ1-1; 8 bases are a match to TRBD1. Per germline, CDR1 SGDLS and CDR2 YYNGEE. The CDR3 has 14 amino acids. Germline trimming cut 4 bases from V and 4 bases from J; bases unmatched to any gene: 6. Here the CDR3 reads CASSRQGMSTEAFF. DNA for the CDR3: TGTGCCAGCAGCCGACAGGGGATGAGCACTGAAGCTTTCTTT.

The chain carries TRBV27 and TRBJ2-7; TRBD1 might be the D (6 bases). Trimming took off 0 bases at V and 3 bases at J, with 12 bases between the two ends. This CDR3 region has 15 residues. Germline V gene lookup returns CDR1 MNHEY and CDR2 SMNVEV (reference sequence). In DNA form, the CDR3 reads TGTGCCAGCAGTTTATCCCGGACAGATTACTACGAGCAGTACTTC. This gives the protein CASSLSRTDYYEQYF.

The chain uses TRBV20-1 and TRBJ2-1; 12 positions agree with TRBD1. J was trimmed by 9 bases and V by 5 bases; bases with no gene match: 11. The CDR3 extends over 15 amino acids. Germline values: CDR1 DFQATT, CDR2 SNEGSKA (reference sequence). CDR3 region: CSAGDPGQGAFEQFF. In DNA form, the CDR3 reads TGCAGTGCTGGTGATCCGGGACAGGGGGCGTTTGAGCAGTTCTTC.

The CDR3 loop is CASSPTSGGYEQYF. The CDR3 DNA is TGTGCCAGCAGTCCCACTAGCGGGGGTTACGAGCAGTACTTC. The rearrangement joins TRBV6-2 or TRBV6-3 to TRBJ2-7; 11 nucleotides agree with TRBD2. With V trimmed by 5 bases and J by 4 bases, 4 bases remained unmatched. This CDR3 region has 14 residues. CDR1 MNHEY and CDR2 SVGEGT come from the germline V gene.

This sequence joins TRBV7-2 and TRBJ2-1, with D maybe TRBD2 (6 bases). The germline gives CDR1 SGHTA, CDR2 FQGNSA. The ends were cut back, 7 bases at V and 6 bases at J, with 19 bases in the middle. This CDR3 is built from 15 residues. The CDR3 loop reads CASTLVRGSGNEQFF. DNA for the CDR3: TGTGCCAGCACCCTCGTGAGGGGTAGCGGCAATGAGCAGTTCTTC.

The chain links TRBV7-2 to TRBJ1-1; 10 nucleotides line up with TRBD1. The germline V gene encodes CDR1 SGHTA and CDR2 FQGNSA. The CDR3 has 14 amino acids. The junction had 7 bases not matched to a gene; V was cut back by 6 bases and J by 6 bases. The CDR3 spells CASRDRGPWAEAFF. CDR3 sequence (DNA): TGTGCCAGCAGAGACAGGGGGCCTTGGGCTGAAGCTTTCTTT.

The count of this clone is one. The chain uses TRBV18 and TRBJ2-7; D is perhaps TRBD1 (6 bases). CDR3 length: 14 amino acids. V was shortened by 3 bases and J by 5 bases, with 14 bases between the two germline ends. Looked up from germline, CDR1 is KGHSH and CDR2 is LQKENI. This chain's CDR3 is CASSPGQRLDEQYF. In DNA form, the CDR3 reads TGTGCCAGCTCACCGGGACAAAGACTGGACGAGCAGTACTTC.

The chain is built from TRBV6-5 and TRBJ2-5; 12 bases match TRBD2. Germline lookup yields CDR1 MNHEY and CDR2 SVGAGI. V dropped 5 bases and J dropped 4; count of bases not matched to a gene: 2. There are 14 residues in the CDR3. The CDR3 loop is CASSPGLAGETQYF. Written as DNA, the CDR3 is TGTGCCAGCAGTCCGGGACTAGCGGGAGAGACCCAGTACTTC.

This clone was detected only once. V is TRBV24-1 and J is TRBJ1-6; the D gene is possibly TRBD1 (5 bases). V lost 5 bases to trimming and J lost 7 bases, with 11 bases between them. This CDR3 spans 14 amino acids. The germline CDR1 and CDR2 sequences are KGHDR and SFDVKD. The CDR3 region is CATSAGLVNSPLHF. The CDR3 DNA reads TGTGCCACCAGTGCGGGACTCGTGAATTCACCCCTCCACTTT.

This clone occurred once. The chain has TRBV5-4 and TRBJ1-3; 7 bases map to TRBD1. Germline CDR1 SGHNT, CDR2 YYREEE (reference sequence). This CDR3 has 16 amino acids. V dropped 3 bases and J dropped 1; count of bases not matched to a gene: 7. The CDR3 DNA reads as TGTGCCAGCAGCTGGGGGACAGTAATTTCTGGAAACACCATATATTTT. Translated: CASSWGTVISGNTIYF.

The CDR3: CASTRGIQETQYF. The DNA of the CDR3 is TGTGCCAGCACCCGGGGAATTCAAGAGACCCAGTACTTC. The chain uses TRBV12-3 or TRBV12-4 and TRBJ2-5; a weak D match, TRBD2 (5 bases). Trimming removed 7 bases at V and 2 bases at J, with 11 bases between. This CDR3 has 13 residues.

V and J are TRBV19 and TRBJ1-2; D unresolved. The CDR3 has 14 residues. Trimming removed 2 bases at V and 5 bases at J, with 12 bases between. Germline CDR1 reads LNHDA; CDR2 reads SQIVND (reference sequence). The CDR3 coding sequence is TGTGCCAGTAGTATAAAAGTTTCGGGTTATGGCTACACCTTC. Amino acid sequence: CASSIKVSGYGYTF.

This clone came up a few times. The rearrangement uses TRBV18 and TRBJ2-5; a possible D gene is TRBD1 (5 bases). CDR1 is KGHSH and CDR2 is LQKENI in the germline V gene. The CDR3 runs 13 residues. V gave up 4 bases and J gave up 5 bases, with 11 bases separating them. The CDR3 region is CASSRDRDETQYF. The CDR3 bases are TGTGCCAGCTCACGCGACAGAGATGAGACCCAGTACTTC.

V gene TRBV19 combines with J gene TRBJ2-5, with a weak D call TRBD1 (5 bases). This CDR3 is built from 14 residues. V was pared by 6 bases and J by 5 bases, with 16 bases between. Germline lookup yields CDR1 LNHDA and CDR2 SQIVND (reference sequence). CDR3: CASSLMTATETQYF. For the CDR3, the DNA is TGTGCCAGTAGCCTAATGACAGCAACCGAGACCCAGTACTTC.

This chain joins TRBV19 and TRBJ2-7; TRBD2 agrees at 7 bases. Germline V gene lookup returns CDR1 LNHDA and CDR2 SQIVND (reference sequence). Losses at the gene ends were 4 bases for V and 7 bases for J; bases not matched to a gene: 7. The CDR3 totals 13 residues. CDR3 DNA: TGTGCCAGTAGTACTGCTAGCGGCTGGGAGCAGTACTTC. Translated: CASSTASGWEQYF.

This chain links TRBV5-6 with TRBJ2-5; D might be TRBD2 (5 bases). With 1 base removed from V and 7 bases from J, the gap between germline ends came to 11 bases. This CDR3 has 13 residues. Germline V gene lookup returns CDR1 SGHDT and CDR2 YYEEEE. This chain's CDR3 is CASSLRESGTQYF. CDR3 nucleotide sequence: TGTGCCAGCAGCTTGAGGGAGTCAGGGACCCAGTACTTC.

This chain links TRBV9 with TRBJ2-5; 8 bases are shared with TRBD2. V gave up 4 bases and J gave up 5 bases; unmatched junction bases: 13. Germline loops: CDR1 SGDLS, CDR2 YYNGEE. This CDR3 is built from 16 residues. CDR3 sequence: CASSSGGAGDRETQYF. In DNA form, the CDR3 reads TGTGCCAGCAGCTCTGGGGGAGCGGGAGATAGGGAGACCCAGTACTTC.

The gene calls are TRBV19 and TRBJ2-2; 8 bases map to TRBD2. CDR3 size: 16 residues. Germline assignment: CDR1 LNHDA and CDR2 SQIVND (reference sequence). Trimming took 6 bases from V and 5 from J; bases not matched to a gene: 11. CDR3 bases: TGTGCCAGTAGAACATCCGGGACTAGAGCGACCGGGGAGCTGTTTTTT. This gives the protein CASRTSGTRATGELFF.

The rearrangement joins TRBV2 to TRBJ1-1, with TRBD1 matching over 9 bases. The J segment lost 1 base and the V segment lost 8 bases, leaving 2 bases of the junction unmatched. The CDR3 runs to 13 residues. Germline V gene sequence: CDR1 SNHLY, CDR2 FYNNEI. The DNA for the CDR3 is TGTGCCAGCCTGGACAGGGGGAACACTGAAGCTTTCTTT. Protein sequence: CASLDRGNTEAFF.

The V and J genes are TRBV5-4 and TRBJ2-1, with 12 bases that match TRBD2. V lost 0 bases, J lost 8 bases, and 6 bases stayed unmatched. This CDR3 comprises 16 residues. Germline V gene lookup returns CDR1 SGHNT and CDR2 YYREEE (reference sequence). This chain's CDR3 is CASSLAGTSGLDEQFF. Here the CDR3 DNA reads TGTGCCAGCAGCTTGGCCGGGACTAGCGGGTTAGATGAGCAGTTCTTC.